The rows below give T cell receptor beta chains drawn from one sample of a study of response to subunit inactivated influenza vaccine. TCRdb redid the calling of the RT-PCR reads with MiXCR, one entry per CDR3 protein. The sample contains some 800,000 distinct CDR3 sequences, 21% of which appear only once. The specimen comprised PBMCs from blood, sampled roughly 5 days after vaccination. Receptors were obtained from a man aged 45-60 years who received an inactivated influenza vaccine. CDR3s include the opening cysteine and the closing phenylalanine or tryptophan. Fields, in order: V gene, D gene, clone size, J gene, CDR3 protein. A D gene is named only where the DNA matches it firmly. Where a row states a size, it is once, few, many or the class of an expanded clone; other rows omit it.

v_gene: TRBV5-1; d_gene: .; abundance: many; j_gene: TRBJ1-5; CDR3aa: CASSLDGGYSNQPQHF
v_gene: TRBV12-3/TRBV12-4; d_gene: .; abundance: many; j_gene: TRBJ1-4; CDR3aa: CASSQKGAGTNEKLFF
v_gene: TRBV10-3; d_gene: .; abundance: few; j_gene: TRBJ1-2; CDR3aa: CAISDTGNYGYTF
v_gene: TRBV20-1; d_gene: TRBD2; abundance: few; j_gene: TRBJ2-3; CDR3aa: CSAPPSGVVGGTQYF
v_gene: TRBV5-1; d_gene: TRBD1; abundance: .; j_gene: TRBJ2-1; CDR3aa: CASSQAAGGPYNEQFF
v_gene: TRBV20-1; d_gene: TRBD2; abundance: .; j_gene: TRBJ2-5; CDR3aa: CSAQGAPGGTETQYF
v_gene: TRBV20-1; d_gene: .; abundance: many; j_gene: TRBJ2-7; CDR3aa: CSARPSLNYEQYF
v_gene: TRBV27; d_gene: TRBD2; abundance: few; j_gene: TRBJ2-3; CDR3aa: CASSDGTRSTDTQYF
v_gene: TRBV4-3; d_gene: .; abundance: .; j_gene: TRBJ2-2; CDR3aa: CASSQAAANTGELFF
v_gene: TRBV4-2; d_gene: .; abundance: many; j_gene: TRBJ1-1; CDR3aa: CASSRGDTEAFF